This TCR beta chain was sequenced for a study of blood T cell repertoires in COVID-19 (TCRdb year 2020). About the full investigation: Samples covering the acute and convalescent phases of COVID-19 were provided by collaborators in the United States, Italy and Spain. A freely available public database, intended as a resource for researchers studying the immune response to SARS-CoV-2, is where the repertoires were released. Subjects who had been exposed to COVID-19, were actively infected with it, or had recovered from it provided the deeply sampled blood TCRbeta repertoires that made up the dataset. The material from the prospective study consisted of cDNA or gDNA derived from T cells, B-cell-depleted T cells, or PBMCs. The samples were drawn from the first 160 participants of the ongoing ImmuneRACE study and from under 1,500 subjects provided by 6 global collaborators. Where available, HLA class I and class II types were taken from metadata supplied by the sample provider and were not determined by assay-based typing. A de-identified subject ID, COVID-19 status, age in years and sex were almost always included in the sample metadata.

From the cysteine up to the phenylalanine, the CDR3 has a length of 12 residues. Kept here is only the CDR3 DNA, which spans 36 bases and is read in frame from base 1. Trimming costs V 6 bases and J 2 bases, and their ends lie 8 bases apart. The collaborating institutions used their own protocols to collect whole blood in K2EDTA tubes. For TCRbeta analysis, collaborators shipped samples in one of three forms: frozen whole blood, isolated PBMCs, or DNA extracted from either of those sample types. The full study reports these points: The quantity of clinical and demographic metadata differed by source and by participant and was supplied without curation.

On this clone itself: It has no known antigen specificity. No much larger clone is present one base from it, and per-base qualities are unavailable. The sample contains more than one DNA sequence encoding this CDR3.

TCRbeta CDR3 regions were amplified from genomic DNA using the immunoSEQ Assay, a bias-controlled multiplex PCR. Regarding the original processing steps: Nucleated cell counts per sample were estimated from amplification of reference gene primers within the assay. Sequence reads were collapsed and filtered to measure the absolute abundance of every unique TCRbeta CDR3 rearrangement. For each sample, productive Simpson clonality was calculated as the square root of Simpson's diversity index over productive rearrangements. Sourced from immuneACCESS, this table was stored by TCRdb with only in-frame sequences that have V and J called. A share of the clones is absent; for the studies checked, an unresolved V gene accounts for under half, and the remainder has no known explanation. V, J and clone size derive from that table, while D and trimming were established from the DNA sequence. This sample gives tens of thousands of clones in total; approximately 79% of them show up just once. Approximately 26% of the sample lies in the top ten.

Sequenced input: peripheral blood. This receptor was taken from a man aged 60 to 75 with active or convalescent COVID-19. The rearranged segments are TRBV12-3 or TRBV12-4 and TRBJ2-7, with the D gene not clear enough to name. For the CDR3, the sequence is CASSPRAYEQYF. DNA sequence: TGTGCCAGCAGCCCTCGAGCCTACGAGCAGTACTTC.